This passage covers 25 T cell receptor beta chains from one sample sequenced in a study of cytomegalovirus exposure and HLA in healthy donors (dated by TCRdb to about 2017). The protocol used for the library was the immunoSEQ multiplex PCR assay. For the multiplex PCR, a mixture combining 60 forward primers for TCR Vbeta segments and 13 reverse primers for TCR Jbeta segments was used. TCRdb retrieved this table from immuneACCESS and kept in-frame rearrangements only. Not all clones are present; in checked studies, unresolved V genes account for under half, and no reason is known for the remainder. This sample holds around 88,000 clones; roughly 73% were observed only once. Roughly 6.6% of the sample rests with the top ten. Source material: PBMCs. The receptors stem from a man aged 50-60 years in good health and CMV-seropositive.

The chain carries TRBV10-3 and TRBJ1-6, with 8 positions matching TRBD1. The CDR3 loop spans 18 amino acids. The V gene's germline CDR1 is ENHRY and CDR2 SYGVKD. V dropped 6 bases and J dropped 7; count of bases not matched to a gene: 17. CDR3 region: CAISDSPGTGWDNSPLHF. The DNA of the CDR3 is TGTGCCATCAGCGACTCCCCGGGGACAGGTTGGGACAATTCACCCCTCCACTTT.

The gene calls are TRBV28 and TRBJ1-2; D is undetermined. Germline V gene lookup returns CDR1 MDHEN and CDR2 SYDVKM. The V and J ends lost 7 bases and 5 bases respectively, with 17 bases between them. There are 14 residues in the CDR3. Written as DNA, the CDR3 is TGTGCCAGCAAAGTCCGTATCGGAGATTATGGCTACACCTTC. Its translation: CASKVRIGDYGYTF.

The V gene is TRBV5-1, the J gene TRBJ2-5, with D possibly being TRBD2 (7 bases). V shed 4 bases and J shed 2 bases, with 15 bases lying between them. Germline V gene lookup returns CDR1 SGHRS and CDR2 YFSETQ. This CDR3 spans 15 amino acids. DNA of the CDR3: TGCGCCAGCAGCCGTGGGGGGGCAGGGCAAGAGACCCAGTACTTC. It is translated as CASSRGGAGQETQYF.

This chain joins TRBV10-3 and TRBJ1-2; 9 nucleotides align to TRBD1. The CDR3 is 14 amino acids. The germline V gene encodes CDR1 ENHRY and CDR2 SYGVKD. Trimming took 3 bases from V and 10 from J; bases not matched to a gene: 9. The CDR3 is CAISDDRGSKAYTF. The DNA for the CDR3 is TGTGCCATCAGTGACGACAGGGGGTCGAAGGCCTACACCTTC.

The rearrangement links TRBV5-1 to TRBJ2-3; 8 bases fit TRBD1. Germline values: CDR1 SGHRS, CDR2 YFSETQ. This CDR3 contains 14 residues. Unmatched junction bases numbered 4, after V lost 3 bases and J lost 4 bases. CDR3 residues: CASSSGQAADTQYF. The DNA of the CDR3 is TGCGCCAGCAGCTCGGGACAGGCTGCAGATACGCAGTATTTT.

This clone was found a few times. The chain carries TRBV13 and TRBJ1-1; D gene ambiguous. V lost 4 bases to trimming and J lost 4 bases, with 16 bases between them. The germline V gene has CDR1 PRHDT and CDR2 FYEKMQ (reference sequence). The length of the CDR3 is 15 residues. The CDR3 coding sequence is TGTGCCAGCAGCTCCCTGGGAGGGTTCGGCACTGAAGCTTTCTTT. Amino acids: CASSSLGGFGTEAFF.

The V call is TRBV9, the J call TRBJ1-3; D not resolved. The V gene lost 3 bases and the J gene lost 3 bases, with 10 bases spanning the gap. Germline CDR1 is SGDLS and CDR2 is YYNGEE. This CDR3 spans 14 amino acids. The CDR3 loop reads CASSEGGIGNTIYF. The CDR3, as DNA: TGTGCCAGCAGCGAGGGAGGGATTGGAAACACCATATATTTT.

This clone was recorded a few times. The chain joins TRBV5-5 to TRBJ1-2; D is undetermined. With 4 bases removed from V and 3 bases from J, the gap between germline ends came to 13 bases. The CDR3 is made up of 14 amino acids. From germline, CDR1 is SGHKS and CDR2 YYEKEE (reference sequence). The CDR3 here is CASSTGSQDYGYTF. As DNA, the CDR3 is TGTGCCAGCAGCACCGGGAGCCAGGACTATGGCTACACCTTC. The full variable domain, in which reference TRBV5-5 and TRBJ1-2 provide the parts outside the CDR3, is DAGVTQSPTHLIKTRGQQVTLRCSPISGHKSVSWYQQVLGQGPQFIFQYYEKEERGRGNFPDRFSARQFPNYSSELNVNALLLGDSALYLCASSTGSQDYGYTFGSGTRLTVV.

DNA of the CDR3: TGTGCCAGCAGCGCCCAGGGAAGGGAAACTAACTATGGCTACACCTTC. Protein sequence: CASSAQGRETNYGYTF. This chain joins TRBV9 and TRBJ1-2, with a weak D call TRBD1 (5 bases). Deletions cut 3 bases from V and 0 bases from J, with 15 bases between. There are 16 residues in the CDR3. The germline CDR1 and CDR2 sequences are SGDLS and YYNGEE.

The V call is TRBV5-4, the J call TRBJ2-7; 9 bases are shared with TRBD1. The CDR3 has 15 amino acids. After removal of 4 bases from V and 4 bases from J, the junction contained 9 bases not matched to a gene. In germline, CDR1 is SGHNT, CDR2 YYREEE (reference sequence). CDR3 bases: TGTGCCAGCAGCCGTGCCTCGGGACAGGGTTACGAGCAGTACTTC. This gives the protein CASSRASGQGYEQYF.

This CDR3 is CASGYAPGTGFFEQYF. CDR3 nucleotides: TGTGCTAGTGGCTACGCTCCCGGGACAGGGTTTTTCGAGCAGTACTTC. The chain is built from TRBV12-5 and TRBJ2-7, with 9 bases that match TRBD1. The CDR3 is made up of 16 amino acids. In germline, CDR1 is LGHNT, CDR2 FRNRAP. Trimming took 6 bases from V and 6 from J; bases not matched to a gene: 15.

Comment on this clone: Different DNA sequences within this sample yield the same CDR3. This chain links TRBV30 with TRBJ2-7, with 10 nucleotides matching TRBD1. Germline lookup yields CDR1 GTSNPN and CDR2 SVGIG (reference sequence). The CDR3 has 16 residues. CDR3 sequence reads: CALTDRGSGKTYEQYF. The CDR3 DNA reads TGTGCTCTGACGGACAGGGGGAGCGGCAAGACCTACGAGCAGTACTTC.

This chain's CDR3 is CASSRTVMNTEAFF. The DNA of the CDR3 is TGTGCCAGTAGTAGGACAGTTATGAACACTGAAGCTTTCTTT. The V call is TRBV19, the J call TRBJ1-1; possible D gene TRBD1, 6 bases. CDR3 length: 14 residues. Germline V gene sequence: CDR1 LNHDA, CDR2 SQIVND (reference sequence). V was clipped by 4 bases and J by 0 bases, with 9 bases between them.

The rearrangement uses TRBV4-2 and TRBJ1-2; 7 bases align to TRBD1. The CDR3 extends over 14 amino acids. The germline CDR1 and CDR2 sequences are LGHNA and YNFKEQ. V shed 4 bases and J 6 bases; nucleotides not matched to a gene: 8. In DNA, the CDR3 is TGTGCCAGCAGCCGAGACAGGGCGGCGAATGGCTACACCTTC. This codes for CASSRDRAANGYTF.

The rearrangement uses TRBV4-3 and TRBJ2-3; TRBD2 matches 13 bases. V was pared by 1 base and J by 6 bases, with 7 bases of the junction left unmatched. The CDR3 has 17 residues. CDR1 and CDR2 (germline): LGHNA, YSLEER. The CDR3 loop reads CASSQVRLAGGGDTQYF. CDR3 nucleotide sequence: TGCGCCAGCAGCCAAGTGCGACTAGCGGGGGGAGGGGATACGCAGTATTTT.

The chain has TRBV4-3 and TRBJ1-6, with 10 bases fitting TRBD1. Unmatched junction bases numbered 14, after V lost 4 bases and J lost 5 bases. Germline V lookup: CDR1 LGHNA, CDR2 YSLEER. This CDR3 is 19 amino acids long. This chain's CDR3 is CASSPRAVGTGENNSPLHF. CDR3 nucleotide sequence: TGCGCCAGCAGCCCACGGGCAGTCGGGACAGGGGAAAATAATTCACCCCTCCACTTT.

This chain connects TRBV2 to TRBJ2-2, with D maybe TRBD1 (6 bases). V gave up 3 bases and J gave up 4 bases, with 12 bases separating them. Per germline, CDR1 SNHLY and CDR2 FYNNEI. The length of the CDR3 is 15 residues. CDR3 in DNA: TGTGCCAGCAGTGAGGGCGGCAGGGGCACCGGGGAGCTGTTTTTT. Protein sequence: CASSEGGRGTGELFF.

The chain combines TRBV7-2 with TRBJ2-3, with D unclear. This CDR3 spans 13 amino acids. Trimming shortened V by 4 bases and J by 0 bases, and 5 bases separated the two germline ends. CDR1 SGHTA and CDR2 FQGNSA come from the germline V gene. As DNA, the CDR3 is TGTGCCAGCAGCTCTTATAGCACAGATACGCAGTATTTT. Its protein product is CASSSYSTDTQYF.

The chain links TRBV18 to TRBJ1-6; 9 bases are a match to TRBD1. V lost 3 bases and J lost 11; bases outside the gene matches: 5. Germline V gene sequence: CDR1 KGHSH, CDR2 LQKENI. The CDR3 runs to 14 residues. CDR3 sequence reads: CASSPGQGTTPLHF. CDR3 sequence (DNA): TGTGCCAGCTCACCGGGACAGGGCACGACACCCCTCCACTTT.

This chain uses TRBV9 with TRBJ2-5, with D perhaps matching TRBD2 (5 bases). V gave up 4 bases and J gave up 4 bases, with 14 bases separating them. This CDR3 contains 14 residues. The germline CDR1 and CDR2 sequences are SGDLS and YYNGEE. CDR3 coding DNA: TGTGCCAGCAGCCCTGACGGGAAGGGAGAGACCCAGTACTTC. Translated: CASSPDGKGETQYF.

For this clone: At one boundary the junction diverges from the germline segment, which might be a read error. The V and J genes are TRBV6-5 and TRBJ1-6; D gene ambiguous. Germline CDR1 reads MNHEY; CDR2 reads SVGAGI. This CDR3 comprises 15 residues. CDR3 residues: CASSYSEAAASPLNF. In DNA form, the CDR3 reads TGTGCCAGCAGTTACTCCGAGGCGGCCGCTTCACCCCTCAACTTT.

This clone has a handful of counts. The chain combines TRBV5-6 with TRBJ1-2, with 9 bases aligning to TRBD1. The CDR3 spans 15 residues. V was pared by 4 bases and J by 6 bases, with 10 bases of the junction left unmatched. Germline-derived CDR1 and CDR2 are SGHDT and YYEEEE. The CDR3 DNA follows: TGTGCCAGCAGCCCGGGACAGGGCCTTAAACATGGCTACACCTTC. It codes for CASSPGQGLKHGYTF. The variable domain in full, with the rest retrieved from reference TRBV5-6 and TRBJ1-2, is DAGVTQSPTHLIKTRGQQVTLRCSPKSGHDTVSWYQQALGQGPQFIFQYYEEEERQRGNFPDRFSGHQFPNYSSELNVNALLLGDSALYLCASSPGQGLKHGYTFGSGTRLTVV.

This clone has only one observation. The V gene is TRBV27, the J gene TRBJ2-2; no definite D call. Germline V gene lookup returns CDR1 MNHEY and CDR2 SMNVEV (reference sequence). Trimming removed 7 bases at V and 6 bases at J, with 9 bases between. The CDR3 consists of 12 residues. The CDR3 coding sequence is TGTGCCAGCACAACTGGAGCCGGGGAGCTGTTTTTT. As protein: CASTTGAGELFF.

This sequence joins TRBV5-3 and TRBJ2-5; 9 bases align to TRBD2. TRBV5-3 is identified as an open reading frame with a role that is uncertain. V lost 6 bases, J lost 5 bases, and 8 bases stayed unmatched. CDR3 length equals 14 residues. The DNA for the CDR3 is TGTGCCAGAAATTTTAGCGGGGGAATCGAGACCCAGTACTTC. Translation: CARNFSGGIETQYF.

The chain combines TRBV7-8 with TRBJ1-5; TRBD1 matches at 10 bases. V lost 5 bases, J lost 6 bases, and 10 bases stayed unmatched. Germline V gene data show CDR1 as SGHVS and CDR2 as FQNEAQ. The CDR3 runs 16 residues. The CDR3 loop reads CASSHNPGDRGQPQHF. The CDR3, as DNA: TGTGCCAGCAGCCACAACCCGGGGGACAGGGGTCAGCCCCAGCATTTT.